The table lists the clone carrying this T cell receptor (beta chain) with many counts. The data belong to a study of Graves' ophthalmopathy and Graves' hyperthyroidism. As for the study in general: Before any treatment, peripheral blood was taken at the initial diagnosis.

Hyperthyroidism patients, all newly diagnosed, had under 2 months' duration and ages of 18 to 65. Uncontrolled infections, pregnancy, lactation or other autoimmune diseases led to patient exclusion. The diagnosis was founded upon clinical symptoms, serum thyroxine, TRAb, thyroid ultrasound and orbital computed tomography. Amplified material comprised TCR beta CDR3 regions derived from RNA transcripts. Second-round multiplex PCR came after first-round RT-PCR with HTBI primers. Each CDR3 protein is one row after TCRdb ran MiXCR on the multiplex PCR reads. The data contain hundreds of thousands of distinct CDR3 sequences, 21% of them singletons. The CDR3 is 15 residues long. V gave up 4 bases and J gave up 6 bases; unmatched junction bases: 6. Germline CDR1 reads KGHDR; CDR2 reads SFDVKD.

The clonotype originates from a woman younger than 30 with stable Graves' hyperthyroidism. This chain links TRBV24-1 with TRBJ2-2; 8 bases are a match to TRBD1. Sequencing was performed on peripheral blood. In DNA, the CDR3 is TGTGCCACCAGTGACGCGACAGGGGAGGCCGGGGAGCTGTTTTTT. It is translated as CATSDATGEAGELFF.